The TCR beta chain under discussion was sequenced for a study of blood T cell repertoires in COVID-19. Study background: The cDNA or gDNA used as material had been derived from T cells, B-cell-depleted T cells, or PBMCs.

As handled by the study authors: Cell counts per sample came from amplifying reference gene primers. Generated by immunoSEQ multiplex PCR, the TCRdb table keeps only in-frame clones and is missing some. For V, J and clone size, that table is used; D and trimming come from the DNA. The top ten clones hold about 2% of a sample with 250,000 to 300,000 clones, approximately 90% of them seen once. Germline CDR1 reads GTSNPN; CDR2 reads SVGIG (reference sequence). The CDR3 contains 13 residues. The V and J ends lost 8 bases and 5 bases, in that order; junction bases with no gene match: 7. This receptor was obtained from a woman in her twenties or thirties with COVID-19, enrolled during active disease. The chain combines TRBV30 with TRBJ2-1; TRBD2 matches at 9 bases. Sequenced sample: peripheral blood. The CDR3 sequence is CAVSSGIHNEQFF. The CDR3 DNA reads TGTGCCGTATCTAGCGGGATCCACAATGAGCAGTTCTTC.